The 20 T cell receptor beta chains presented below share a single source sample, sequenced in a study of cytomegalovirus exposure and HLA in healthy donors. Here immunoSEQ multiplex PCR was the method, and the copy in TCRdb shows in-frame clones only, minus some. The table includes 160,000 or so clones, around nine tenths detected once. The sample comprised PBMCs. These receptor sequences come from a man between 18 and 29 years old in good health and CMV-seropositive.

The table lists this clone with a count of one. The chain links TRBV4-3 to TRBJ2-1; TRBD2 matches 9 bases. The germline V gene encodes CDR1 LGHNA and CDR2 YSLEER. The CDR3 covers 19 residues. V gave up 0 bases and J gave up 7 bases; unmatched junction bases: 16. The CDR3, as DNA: TGCGCCAGCAGCCAAGATTTCGCCCGAGGACTAGCGTATAAGAATGAGCAGTTCTTC. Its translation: CASSQDFARGLAYKNEQFF.

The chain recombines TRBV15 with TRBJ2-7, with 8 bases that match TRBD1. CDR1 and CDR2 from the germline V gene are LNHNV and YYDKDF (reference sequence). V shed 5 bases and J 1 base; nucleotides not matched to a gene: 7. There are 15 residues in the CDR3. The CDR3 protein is CATSRPGTGSYEQYF. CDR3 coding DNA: TGTGCCACCAGCCGCCCCGGGACAGGATCCTACGAGCAGTACTTC.

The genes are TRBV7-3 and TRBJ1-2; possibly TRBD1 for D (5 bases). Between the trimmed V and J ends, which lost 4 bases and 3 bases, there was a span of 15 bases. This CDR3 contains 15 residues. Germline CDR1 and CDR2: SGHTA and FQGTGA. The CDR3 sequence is CASSSGGGAHYGYTF. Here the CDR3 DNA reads TGTGCCAGCAGCTCTGGCGGAGGGGCCCACTATGGCTACACCTTC.

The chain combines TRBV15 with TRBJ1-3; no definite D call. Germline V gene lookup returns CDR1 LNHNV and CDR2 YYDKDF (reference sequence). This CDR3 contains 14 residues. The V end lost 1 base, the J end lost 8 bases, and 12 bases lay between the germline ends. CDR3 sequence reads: CATSRAGIGDTIYF. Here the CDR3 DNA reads TGTGCCACCAGCAGAGCGGGGATTGGCGACACCATATATTTT.

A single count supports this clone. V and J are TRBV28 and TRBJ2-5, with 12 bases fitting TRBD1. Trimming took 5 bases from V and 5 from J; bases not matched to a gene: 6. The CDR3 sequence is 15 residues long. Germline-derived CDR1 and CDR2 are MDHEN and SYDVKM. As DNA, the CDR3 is TGTGCCAGCAGTCAGGGACAGGGGGCTTGGGAGACCCAGTACTTC. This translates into CASSQGQGAWETQYF.

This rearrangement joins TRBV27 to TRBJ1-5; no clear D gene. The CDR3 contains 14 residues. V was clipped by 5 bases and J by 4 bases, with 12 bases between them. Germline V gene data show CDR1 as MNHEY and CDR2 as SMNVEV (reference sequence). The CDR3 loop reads CASSPIRGNQPQHF. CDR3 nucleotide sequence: TGTGCCAGCAGTCCTATCCGGGGAAATCAGCCCCAGCATTTT.

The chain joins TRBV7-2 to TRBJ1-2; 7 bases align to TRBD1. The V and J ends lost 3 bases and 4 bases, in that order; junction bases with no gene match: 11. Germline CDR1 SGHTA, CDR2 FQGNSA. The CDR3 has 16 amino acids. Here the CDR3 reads CASSLYAGGRGYGYTF. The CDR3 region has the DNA TGTGCCAGCAGCTTGTATGCAGGGGGACGGGGCTATGGCTACACCTTC.

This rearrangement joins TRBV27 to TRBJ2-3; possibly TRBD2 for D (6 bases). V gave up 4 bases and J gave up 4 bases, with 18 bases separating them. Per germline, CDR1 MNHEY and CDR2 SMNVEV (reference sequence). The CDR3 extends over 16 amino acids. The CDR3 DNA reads TGTGCCAGCAGTTCGCGGGACGTACGAGGTGCAGATACGCAGTATTTT. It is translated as CASSSRDVRGADTQYF.

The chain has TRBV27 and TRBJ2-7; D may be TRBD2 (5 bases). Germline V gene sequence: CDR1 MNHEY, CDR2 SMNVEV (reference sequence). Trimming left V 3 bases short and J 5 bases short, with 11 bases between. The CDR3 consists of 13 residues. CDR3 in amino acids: CASSFSSTHEQYF. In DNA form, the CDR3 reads TGTGCCAGCAGTTTCTCTAGCACGCACGAGCAGTACTTC.

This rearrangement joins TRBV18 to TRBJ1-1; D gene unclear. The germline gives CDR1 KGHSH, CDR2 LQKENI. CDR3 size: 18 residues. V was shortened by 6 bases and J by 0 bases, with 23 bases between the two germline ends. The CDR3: CASSFSTPGRLVNTEAFF. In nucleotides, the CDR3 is TGTGCCAGCTCCTTCAGTACCCCGGGTAGGCTCGTGAACACTGAAGCTTTCTTT.

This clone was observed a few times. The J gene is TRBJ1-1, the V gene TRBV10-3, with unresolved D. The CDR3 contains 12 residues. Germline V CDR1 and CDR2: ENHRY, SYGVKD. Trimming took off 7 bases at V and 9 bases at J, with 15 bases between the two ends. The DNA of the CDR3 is TGTGCCATCACCCCAGACGGGAACCAAGCTTTCTTT. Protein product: CAITPDGNQAFF.

Here the CDR3 reads CASSQSPGLAGGANEQFF. Written as DNA, the CDR3 is TGCGCCAGCAGTCAATCCCCGGGACTAGCGGGAGGTGCGAATGAGCAGTTCTTC. J is TRBJ2-1 and V is TRBV23-1, with 15 nucleotides matching TRBD2. TRBV23-1 is placed among ORFs of uncertain function. This CDR3 is built from 18 residues. V dropped 0 bases and J dropped 7; count of bases not matched to a gene: 7.

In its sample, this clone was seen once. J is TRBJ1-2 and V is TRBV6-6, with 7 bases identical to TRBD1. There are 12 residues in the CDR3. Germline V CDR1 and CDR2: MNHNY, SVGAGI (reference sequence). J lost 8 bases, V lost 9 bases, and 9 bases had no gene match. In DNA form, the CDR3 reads TGTGCCAGTTTAACAGGGGAAAGCGGCTACACCTTC. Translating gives CASLTGESGYTF.

DNA for the CDR3: TGTGCCAGCAGCCCGGGGACTAGCGGGAGCGAGCAGTACTTC. This gives the protein CASSPGTSGSEQYF. J is TRBJ2-7 and V is TRBV7-2; TRBD2 matches at 14 bases. This CDR3 spans 14 amino acids. V lost 5 bases, J lost 6 bases, and 3 bases stayed unmatched. CDR1 and CDR2 from the germline V gene are SGHTA and FQGNSA.

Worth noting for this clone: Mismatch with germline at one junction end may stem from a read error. The CDR3 region is CASSLSFADTQYF. As DNA, the CDR3 is TGTGCTAGCAGCTTATCGTTCGCGGATACGCAGTATTTT. V and J are TRBV7-7 and TRBJ2-3, with D hard to call. Per germline, CDR1 SSHAT and CDR2 FNYEAQ (reference sequence). The CDR3 sequence is 13 residues long. The complete variable domain, with remaining parts taken from reference TRBV7-7 and TRBJ2-3, reads GAGVSQSPRYKVTKRGQDVTLRCDPISSHATLYWYQQALGQGPEFLTYFNYEAQPDKSGLPSDRFSAERPEGSISTLTIQRTEQRDSAMYRCASSLSFADTQYFGPGTRLTVL.

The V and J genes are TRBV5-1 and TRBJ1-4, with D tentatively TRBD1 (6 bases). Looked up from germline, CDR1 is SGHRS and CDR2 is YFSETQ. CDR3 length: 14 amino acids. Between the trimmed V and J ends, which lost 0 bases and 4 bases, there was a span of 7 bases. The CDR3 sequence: CASSLGQVNEKLFF. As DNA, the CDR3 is TGCGCCAGCAGCTTGGGACAGGTTAATGAAAAACTGTTTTTT.

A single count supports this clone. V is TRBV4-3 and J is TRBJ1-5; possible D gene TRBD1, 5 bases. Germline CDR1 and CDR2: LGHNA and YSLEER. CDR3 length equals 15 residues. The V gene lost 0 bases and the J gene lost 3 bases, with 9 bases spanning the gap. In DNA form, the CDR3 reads TGCGCCAGCAGCCAAGATGGGGGGACCAATCAGCCCCAGCATTTT. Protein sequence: CASSQDGGTNQPQHF.

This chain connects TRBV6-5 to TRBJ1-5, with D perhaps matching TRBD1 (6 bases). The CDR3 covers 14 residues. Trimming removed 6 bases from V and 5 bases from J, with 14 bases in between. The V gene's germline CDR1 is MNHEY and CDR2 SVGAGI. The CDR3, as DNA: TGTGCCAGCAGGACGACAGGTCTGGATCAGCCCCAGCATTTT. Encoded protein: CASRTTGLDQPQHF.

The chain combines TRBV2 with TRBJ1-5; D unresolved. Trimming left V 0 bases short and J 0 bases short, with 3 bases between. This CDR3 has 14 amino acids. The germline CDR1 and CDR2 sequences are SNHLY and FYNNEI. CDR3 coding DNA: TGTGCCAGCAGTGAAGCTTATAGCAATCAGCCCCAGCATTTT. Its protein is CASSEAYSNQPQHF.

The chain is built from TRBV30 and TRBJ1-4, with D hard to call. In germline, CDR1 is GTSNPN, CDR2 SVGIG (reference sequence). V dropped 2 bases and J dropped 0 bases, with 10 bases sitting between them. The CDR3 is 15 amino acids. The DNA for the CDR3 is TGTGCCTGGAGTCCCGCGGTGGCAACTAATGAAAAACTGTTTTTT. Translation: CAWSPAVATNEKLFF.